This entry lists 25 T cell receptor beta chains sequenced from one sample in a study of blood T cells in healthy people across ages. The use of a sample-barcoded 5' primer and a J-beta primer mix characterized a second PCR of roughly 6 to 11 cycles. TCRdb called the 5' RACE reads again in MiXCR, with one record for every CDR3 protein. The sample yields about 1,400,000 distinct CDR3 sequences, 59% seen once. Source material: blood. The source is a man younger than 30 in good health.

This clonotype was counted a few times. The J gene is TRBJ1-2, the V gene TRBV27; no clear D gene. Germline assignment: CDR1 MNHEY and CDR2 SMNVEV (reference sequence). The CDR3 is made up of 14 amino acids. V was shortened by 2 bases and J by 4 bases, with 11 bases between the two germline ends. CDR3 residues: CASSLSGRFYGYTF. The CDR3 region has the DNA TGTGCCAGCAGTTTAAGCGGCCGGTTCTATGGCTACACCTTC.

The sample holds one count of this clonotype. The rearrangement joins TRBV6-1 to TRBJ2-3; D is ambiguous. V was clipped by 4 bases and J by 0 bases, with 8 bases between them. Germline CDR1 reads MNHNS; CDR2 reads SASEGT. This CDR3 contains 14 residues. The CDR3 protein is CASSVLQSTDTQYF. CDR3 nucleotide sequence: TGTGCCAGCAGTGTACTTCAAAGCACAGATACGCAGTATTTT.

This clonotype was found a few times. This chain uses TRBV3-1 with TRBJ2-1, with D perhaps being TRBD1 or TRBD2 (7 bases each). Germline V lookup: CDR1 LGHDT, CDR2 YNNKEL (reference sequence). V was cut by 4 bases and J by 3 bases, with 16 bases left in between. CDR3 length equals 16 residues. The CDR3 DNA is TGTGCCAGCAGCCCCTCGACAGGGAGGGTCTACAATGAGCAGTTCTTC. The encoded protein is CASSPSTGRVYNEQFF.

CDR3 DNA sequence: TGTGTCCTCGCCCAGCTAGCTGGTACGCAGTATTTT. Translating gives CVLAQLAGTQYF. The chain combines TRBV12-3 or TRBV12-4 with TRBJ2-3; D possibly corresponds to TRBD2 (5 bases). The CDR3 is 12 residues long.

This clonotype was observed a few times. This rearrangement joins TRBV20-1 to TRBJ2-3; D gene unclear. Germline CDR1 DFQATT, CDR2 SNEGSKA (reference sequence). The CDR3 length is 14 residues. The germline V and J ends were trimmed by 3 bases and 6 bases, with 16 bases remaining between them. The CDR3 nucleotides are TGCAGTGCTAGTGACCCGGTCGTTAGCGATACGCAGTATTTT. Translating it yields CSASDPVVSDTQYF.

The CDR3 DNA is TGTGCCAGCAGACCCCTGAAGGCGTATGGCTACACCTTC. It is translated as CASRPLKAYGYTF. This sequence joins TRBV6-1 and TRBJ1-2; D unresolved. The ends were cut back, 6 bases at V and 5 bases at J, with 13 bases in the middle. The V gene's germline CDR1 is MNHNS and CDR2 SASEGT. This CDR3 has 13 residues.

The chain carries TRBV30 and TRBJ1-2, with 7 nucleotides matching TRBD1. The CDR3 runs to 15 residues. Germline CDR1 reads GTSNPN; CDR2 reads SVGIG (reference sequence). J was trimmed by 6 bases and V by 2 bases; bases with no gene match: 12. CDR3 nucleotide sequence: TGTGCCTGGAGTCTCTCCCTGACAGGGTCGGATGGCTACACCTTC. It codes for CAWSLSLTGSDGYTF.

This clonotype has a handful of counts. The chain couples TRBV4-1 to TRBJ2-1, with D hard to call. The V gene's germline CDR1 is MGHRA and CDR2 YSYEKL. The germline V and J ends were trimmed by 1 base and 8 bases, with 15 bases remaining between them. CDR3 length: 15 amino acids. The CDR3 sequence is CASSQVLYKTDEQFF. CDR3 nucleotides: TGCGCCAGCAGCCAAGTTTTATACAAGACCGATGAGCAGTTCTTC.

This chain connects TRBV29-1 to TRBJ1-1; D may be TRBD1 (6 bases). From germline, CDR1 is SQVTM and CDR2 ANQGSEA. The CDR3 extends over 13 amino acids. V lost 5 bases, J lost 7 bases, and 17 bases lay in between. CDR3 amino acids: CSVSDSATNEAFF. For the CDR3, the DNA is TGCAGCGTTTCGGACAGCGCGACTAATGAAGCTTTCTTT.

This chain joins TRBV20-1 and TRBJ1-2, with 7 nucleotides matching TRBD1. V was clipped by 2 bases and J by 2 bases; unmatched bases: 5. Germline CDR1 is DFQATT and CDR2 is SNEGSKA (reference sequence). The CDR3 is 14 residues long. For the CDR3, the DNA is TGCAGTGCTAGACCCTGGGGACAGAACTATGGCTACACCTTC. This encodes CSARPWGQNYGYTF.

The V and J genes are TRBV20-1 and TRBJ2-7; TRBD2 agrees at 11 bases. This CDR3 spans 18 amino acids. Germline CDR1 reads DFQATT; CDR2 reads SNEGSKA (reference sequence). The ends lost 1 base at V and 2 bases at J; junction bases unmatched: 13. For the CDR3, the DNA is TGCAGTGCTAGAGTCCCTGATACAACTAGCGGGGGTACCTACGAGCAGTACTTC. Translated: CSARVPDTTSGGTYEQYF.

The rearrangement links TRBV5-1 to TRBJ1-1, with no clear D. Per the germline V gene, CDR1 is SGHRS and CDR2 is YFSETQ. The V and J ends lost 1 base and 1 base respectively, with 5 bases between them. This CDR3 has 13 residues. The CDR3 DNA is TGCGCCAGCAGCTTGCCAGAGAACACTGAAGCTTTCTTT. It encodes CASSLPENTEAFF. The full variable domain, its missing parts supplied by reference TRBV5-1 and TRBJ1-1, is KAGVTQTPRYLIKTRGQQVTLSCSPISGHRSVSWYQQTPGQGLQFLFEYFSETQRNKGNFPGRFSGRQFSNSRSEMNVSTLELGDSALYLCASSLPENTEAFFGQGTRLTVV.

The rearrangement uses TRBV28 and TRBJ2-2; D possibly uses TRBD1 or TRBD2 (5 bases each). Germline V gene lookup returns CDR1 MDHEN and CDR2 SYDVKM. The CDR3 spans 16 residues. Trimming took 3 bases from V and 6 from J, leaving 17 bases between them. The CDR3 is CASSFRQGTSPGELFF. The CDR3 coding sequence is TGTGCCAGCAGTTTTCGGCAAGGGACCTCTCCCGGGGAGCTGTTTTTT.

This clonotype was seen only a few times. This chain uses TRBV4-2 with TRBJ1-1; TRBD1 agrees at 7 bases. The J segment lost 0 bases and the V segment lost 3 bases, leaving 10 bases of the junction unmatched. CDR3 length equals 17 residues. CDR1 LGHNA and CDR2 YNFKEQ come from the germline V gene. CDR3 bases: TGTGCCAGCAGCCAGCCTCCCGGAGGGGGCATGAACACTGAAGCTTTCTTT. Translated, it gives CASSQPPGGGMNTEAFF.

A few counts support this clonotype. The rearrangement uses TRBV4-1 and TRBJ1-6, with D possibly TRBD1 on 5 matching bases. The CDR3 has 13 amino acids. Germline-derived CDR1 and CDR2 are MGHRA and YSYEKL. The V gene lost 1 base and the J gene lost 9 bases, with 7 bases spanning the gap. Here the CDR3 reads CASSQAGFSPLHF. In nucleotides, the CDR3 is TGCGCCAGCAGCCAAGCAGGGTTTTCACCCCTCCACTTT.

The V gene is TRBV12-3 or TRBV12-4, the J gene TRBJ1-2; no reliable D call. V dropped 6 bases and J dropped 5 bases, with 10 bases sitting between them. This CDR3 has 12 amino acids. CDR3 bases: TGTGCCAGCAGCCCCATTATTTATGGCTACACCTTC. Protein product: CASSPIIYGYTF.

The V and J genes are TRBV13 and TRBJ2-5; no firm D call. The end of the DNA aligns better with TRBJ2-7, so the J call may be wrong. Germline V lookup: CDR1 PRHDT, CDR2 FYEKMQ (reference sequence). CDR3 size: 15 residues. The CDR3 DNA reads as TGTGCCAGCAGCTTAGGAGGGCCCGACTCCTACGAGCAGTACTTC. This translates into CASSLGGPDSYEQYF.

The CDR3 nucleotides are TGTGCCGGCATGGAATTAAGGGTCCAAGAGACCCAGTACTTC. As protein: CAGMELRVQETQYF. The chain employs TRBV2 and TRBJ2-5; D gene uncertain. This CDR3 has 14 amino acids. Trimming stripped 11 bases from V and 1 base from J, with 17 bases between. Per germline, CDR1 SNHLY and CDR2 FYNNEI.

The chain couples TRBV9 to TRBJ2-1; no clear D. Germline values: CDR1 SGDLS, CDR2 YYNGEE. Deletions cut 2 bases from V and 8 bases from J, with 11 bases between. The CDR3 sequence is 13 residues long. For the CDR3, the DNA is TGTGCCAGCAGCGTTCCTAGGGCGGATGAGCAGTTCTTC. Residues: CASSVPRADEQFF.

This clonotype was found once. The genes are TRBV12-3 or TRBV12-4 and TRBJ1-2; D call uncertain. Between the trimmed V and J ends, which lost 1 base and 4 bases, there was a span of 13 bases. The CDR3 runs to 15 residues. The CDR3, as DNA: TGTGCCAGCAGTTTAGGCAGTCTAAATCCCTATGGCTACACCTTC. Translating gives CASSLGSLNPYGYTF.

The chain's CDR3 is CASSSTTAGEQYF. The CDR3 bases are TGTGCCAGCAGCTCTACGACTGCGGGGGAGCAGTACTTC. This sequence joins TRBV7-6 and TRBJ2-5, with 7 nucleotides matching TRBD2. The CDR3 runs to 13 residues. CDR1 SGHVS and CDR2 FNYEAQ come from the germline V gene. The ends lost 4 bases at V and 11 bases at J; junction bases unmatched: 10.

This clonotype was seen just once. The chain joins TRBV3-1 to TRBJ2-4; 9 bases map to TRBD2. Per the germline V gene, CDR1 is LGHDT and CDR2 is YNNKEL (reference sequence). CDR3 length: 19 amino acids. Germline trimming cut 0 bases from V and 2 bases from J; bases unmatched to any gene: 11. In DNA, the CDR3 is TGTGCCAGCAGCCAAGATGTTAGCGGGAGAGTTGTAACCAAAAACATTCAGTACTTC. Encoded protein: CASSQDVSGRVVTKNIQYF.

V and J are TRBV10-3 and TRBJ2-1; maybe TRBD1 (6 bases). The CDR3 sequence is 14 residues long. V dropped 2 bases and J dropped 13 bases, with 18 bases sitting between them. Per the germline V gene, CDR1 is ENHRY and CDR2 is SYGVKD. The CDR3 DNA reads TGTGCCATCAGTGAGAGGGGGTTCGAGGAGACCCAGTTCTTC. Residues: CAISERGFEETQFF.

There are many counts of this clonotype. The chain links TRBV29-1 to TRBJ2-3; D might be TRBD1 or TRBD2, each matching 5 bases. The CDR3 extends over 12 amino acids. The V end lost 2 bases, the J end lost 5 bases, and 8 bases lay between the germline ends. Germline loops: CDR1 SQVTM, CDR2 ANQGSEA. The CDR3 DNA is TGCAGCGTTGAACGGGACGTAGATACGCAGTATTTT. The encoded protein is CSVERDVDTQYF.

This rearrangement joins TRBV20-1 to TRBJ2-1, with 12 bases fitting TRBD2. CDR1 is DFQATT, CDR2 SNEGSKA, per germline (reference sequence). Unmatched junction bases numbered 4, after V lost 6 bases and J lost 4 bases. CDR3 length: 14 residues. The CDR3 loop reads CSAYTSGGYNEQFF. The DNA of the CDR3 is TGCAGTGCCTACACTAGCGGGGGGTACAATGAGCAGTTCTTC.